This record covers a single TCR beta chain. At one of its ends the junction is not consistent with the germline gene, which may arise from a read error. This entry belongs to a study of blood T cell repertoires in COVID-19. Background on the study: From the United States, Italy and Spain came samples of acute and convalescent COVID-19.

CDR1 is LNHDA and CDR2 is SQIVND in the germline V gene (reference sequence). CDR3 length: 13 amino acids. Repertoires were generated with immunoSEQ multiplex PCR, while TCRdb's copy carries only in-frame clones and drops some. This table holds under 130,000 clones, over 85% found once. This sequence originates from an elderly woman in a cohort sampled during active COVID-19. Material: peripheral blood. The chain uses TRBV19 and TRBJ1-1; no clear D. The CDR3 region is CAGRESGNTEAFF. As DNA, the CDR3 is TGTGCCGGTAGGGAGAGTGGGAACACTGAAGCTTTCTTT. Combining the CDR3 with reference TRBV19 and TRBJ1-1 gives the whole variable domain DGGITQSPKYLFRKEGQNVTLSCEQNLNHDAMYWYRQDPGQGLRLIYYSQIVNDFQKGDIAEGYSVSREKKESFPLTVTSAQKNPTAFYLCAGRESGNTEAFFGQGTRLTVV.